This T cell receptor (beta chain) was found in a study of CD4 and CD8 cells across lung adenocarcinoma regions (dated by TCRdb to between 2017 and 2018). With respect to the entire study: The study compared tumor centers with tumor margins to examine intratumor heterogeneity of the T cell receptor repertoire.

Reading the germline V gene (reference sequence) gives CDR1 DFQATT and CDR2 SNEGSKA. V is shortened by 0 bases, J by 8 bases, and the region joining them spans 31 bases. Spanning cysteine to phenylalanine, the CDR3 consists of 19 amino acids. Only the CDR3 portion is preserved as DNA: 57 bases, with reading frame beginning at the first base. The library came from PCR. The listed sequencing device is HiSeq X Ten. The public reads were run again by TCRdb, first through fastp at Q25 and then through MiXCR, and only productive beta chains were kept. Rows matching on CDR3 protein sequence are summarized as one entry with the most common DNA and genes. This sample holds some 27,000 distinct CDR3 sequences; around 53% were observed only once. The top ten clonotypes cover about half of the sample. On this clonotype itself: No cognate antigen has been identified for it. No per-base quality is available; no much larger clone lies one base away.

The donors were patients who had localized lung adenocarcinoma, which is a subtype of non-small cell lung cancer. Samples were obtained from the centers of localized lung adenocarcinomas. For TCR repertoire analysis, CD8+ T cells taken from tumor tissue were profiled apart from CD4+ T cells. Recombination linked TRBV20-1 to TRBJ2-5; the D element could tentatively be TRBD1 or TRBD2, as 6 bases agree for each. This receptor was taken from a male donor with lung adenocarcinoma. The CD4 and CD8 labels of this study may be unreliable. The specimen was CD8+ T cells from the center of a lung tumor. The cell subset or site label, read with the paper, signifies: tumor center region. The CDR3: CSAREWAGTRGLKQNTQYF. In nucleotide form, the sequence is TGCAGTGCTAGAGAATGGGCGGGGACCAGGGGCCTAAAACAAAACACCCAGTACTTC.